This TCR beta chain emerged from a study of T cells in Graves' hyperthyroidism and ophthalmopathy. Stable hyperthyroidism: no ophthalmopathy progression over 18 months of follow-up. Patients between 18 and 65 years old had hyperthyroidism, newly diagnosed and lasting under 2 months. For the diagnoses, clinical symptoms, serum thyroxine and TRAb, thyroid ultrasound and orbital computed tomography were used. Amplification yielded TCR beta CDR3 regions, with RNA transcripts as the source. The study used the HTBI primer set for a first-round RT-PCR of the TCR CDR3. TCRdb reprocessed the multiplex PCR reads with MiXCR, giving one entry per CDR3 protein. The data contain more than 500,000 distinct CDR3 sequences, roughly 15% of them singletons. Study results and caveats: Ophthalmopathy was model-predicted a median approximately 6.4 months pre-onset.

This clonotype was counted a few times. Antigen unknown. The sequence was obtained from a woman aged 30 to 39 with Graves' hyperthyroidism. The specimen sequenced was blood.

The CDR3 DNA follows: TGTGCCAGCAGTCCTAGGACAGCGGACCTTTTTGAGACCCAGTACTTC. Translated: CASSPRTADLFETQYF. This sequence joins TRBV28 and TRBJ2-5; TRBD1 might be the D (6 bases). Germline CDR1 and CDR2: MDHEN and SYDVKM. This CDR3 comprises 16 residues. Trimming took off 5 bases at V and 5 bases at J, with 21 bases between the two ends.